This passage covers 27 T cell receptor beta chains from one sample sequenced in a study of T cells in Graves' hyperthyroidism and ophthalmopathy. From RNA transcripts, TCR beta CDR3 regions were amplified. The HTBI set primed first-round TCR CDR3 RT-PCR. Each CDR3 protein is one row after TCRdb ran MiXCR on the multiplex PCR reads. Counted here are approximately 410,000 distinct CDR3 sequences, 14% to 15% occurring once; the ten biggest clones make up about 13%. The specimen sequenced was blood. These receptors came from a man between 18 and 35 years old with Graves' ophthalmopathy.

This clonotype appeared a few times. This chain joins TRBV19 and TRBJ1-5, with TRBD1 matching over 9 bases. This CDR3 is built from 14 residues. Looked up from germline, CDR1 is LNHDA and CDR2 is SQIVND (reference sequence). V trimming: 4 bases; J trimming: 5 bases; junction bases outside the gene matches: 3. In nucleotides, the CDR3 is TGTGCCAGTAGTAACCGGGACAGGGATCAGCCCCAGCATTTT. Translation gives CASSNRDRDQPQHF.

A word on this clonotype: Just one base apart from a much larger clone, this may be a read error. The chain is built from TRBV13 and TRBJ1-1, with a weak D call TRBD1 (5 bases). Germline-derived CDR1 and CDR2 are PRHDT and FYEKMQ (reference sequence). Trimming removed 5 bases at V and 4 bases at J, with 11 bases between. This CDR3 region has 13 residues. The CDR3, as DNA: TGTGCCAGCAGCATACTAAGGGGCACTGAAGCTTTCTTT. Its protein product is CASSILRGTEAFF.

The genes are TRBV9 and TRBJ2-7, with 9 bases identical to TRBD1. The CDR3 is made up of 16 amino acids. Germline lookup yields CDR1 SGDLS and CDR2 YYNGEE. The junction had 9 bases not matched to a gene; V was cut back by 3 bases and J by 2 bases. CDR3 coding DNA: TGTGCCAGCAGCGAAACTACAGGGGGCGGGACCTACGAGCAGTACTTC. This codes for CASSETTGGGTYEQYF.

At least ten counts were recorded for this clonotype. The chain is built from TRBV12-5 and TRBJ2-2; maybe TRBD1 (7 bases). The V end lost 6 bases, the J end lost 1 base, and 15 bases lay between the germline ends. The CDR3 is made up of 16 amino acids. Germline V gene lookup returns CDR1 LGHNT and CDR2 FRNRAP. The DNA of the CDR3 is TGTGCTAGTGGCCCAGGGGGGACGGTGAACACCGGGGAGCTGTTTTTT. This translates into CASGPGGTVNTGELFF. Supplemented by reference TRBV12-5 and TRBJ2-2, the full variable domain reads DARVTQTPRHKVTEMGQEVTMRCQPILGHNTVFWYRQTMMQGLELLAYFRNRAPLDDSGMPKDRFSAEMPDATLATLKIQPSEPRDSAVYFCASGPGGTVNTGELFFGEGSRLTVL.

The chain carries TRBV6-5 and TRBJ2-3; TRBD2 matches 11 bases. Per germline, CDR1 MNHEY and CDR2 SVGAGI. The CDR3 is made up of 17 amino acids. Losses at the gene ends were 2 bases for V and 8 bases for J; bases not matched to a gene: 12. CDR3 region: CASSYGLAGGPEGTQYF. The CDR3 coding sequence is TGTGCCAGCAGTTACGGGTTAGCGGGGGGGCCTGAGGGTACGCAGTATTTT.

There are a few counts of this clonotype. CDR3 sequence reads: CASSYLGQSKETQYF. In nucleotides, the CDR3 is TGTGCCAGCAGTTACTTGGGACAGTCTAAGGAGACCCAGTACTTC. This chain connects TRBV6-5 to TRBJ2-5; 7 positions match TRBD1. Trimming cost V 1 base and J 5 bases; bases outside gene matches: 7. CDR1 is MNHEY, CDR2 SVGAGI, per germline. The CDR3 contains 15 residues.

The chain is built from TRBV5-1 and TRBJ2-2, with D unclear. This CDR3 is built from 14 residues. CDR1 SGHRS and CDR2 YFSETQ come from the germline V gene. V was shortened by 1 base and J by 0 bases, with 4 bases between the two germline ends. The CDR3 DNA follows: TGCGCCAGCAGCTTGAACTCGAACACCGGGGAGCTGTTTTTT. Its protein product is CASSLNSNTGELFF.

V and J are TRBV28 and TRBJ1-2, with D tentatively TRBD1 (5 bases). The germline V gene encodes CDR1 MDHEN and CDR2 SYDVKM. The V end lost 5 bases, the J end lost 0 bases, and 19 bases lay between the germline ends. The CDR3 contains 17 residues. CDR3 bases: TGTGCCAGCAGTCTCCCCCCGACAGTCTTCGCTAACTATGGCTACACCTTC. Translating it yields CASSLPPTVFANYGYTF.

Ten or more counts support this clonotype. The V and J genes are TRBV5-1 and TRBJ2-7; maybe TRBD1 (6 bases). The CDR3 runs to 15 residues. Per germline, CDR1 SGHRS and CDR2 YFSETQ. The germline V and J ends were trimmed by 0 bases and 3 bases, with 13 bases remaining between them. This CDR3 reads CASSLGPGHLYEQYF. DNA for the CDR3: TGCGCCAGCAGCTTGGGGCCGGGACATCTCTACGAGCAGTACTTC. Using reference TRBV5-1 and TRBJ2-7 for the parts outside the CDR3, the full variable domain is KAGVTQTPRYLIKTRGQQVTLSCSPISGHRSVSWYQQTPGQGLQFLFEYFSETQRNKGNFPGRFSGRQFSNSRSEMNVSTLELGDSALYLCASSLGPGHLYEQYFGPGTRLTVT.

The rearrangement uses TRBV2 and TRBJ1-2; 8 bases fit TRBD1. Trimming at V came to 7 bases and at J to 6 bases, leaving 7 bases not matched to a gene. Germline V CDR1 and CDR2: SNHLY, FYNNEI. The CDR3 extends over 13 amino acids. CDR3 region: CASTTQGAHGYTF. The CDR3 nucleotides read TGTGCCAGCACCACCCAGGGGGCCCATGGCTACACCTTC.

This clonotype was observed at least ten times. The rearrangement joins TRBV7-2 to TRBJ1-1, with TRBD1 as a possible D gene (6 bases). CDR3 length: 13 residues. Trimming removed 3 bases from V and 6 bases from J, with 11 bases in between. Germline CDR1 is SGHTA and CDR2 is FQGNSA. CDR3 region: CASSFSGAPEAFF. The DNA for the CDR3 is TGTGCCAGCAGCTTTTCAGGGGCTCCTGAAGCTTTCTTT.

This clonotype has a count of ten or more. The chain is built from TRBV2 and TRBJ1-2; D unresolved. CDR1 and CDR2 from the germline V gene are SNHLY and FYNNEI. V was shortened by 6 bases and J by 2 bases, with 10 bases between the two germline ends. The CDR3 spans 13 residues. This chain's CDR3 is CASRTQTNYGYTF. CDR3 nucleotides: TGTGCCAGCAGAACTCAGACGAACTATGGCTACACCTTC.

This clonotype appeared a few times. The chain recombines TRBV29-1 with TRBJ1-4; perhaps TRBD1 as D (6 bases). The V end was cut by 2 bases, the J end by 7 bases, with 17 bases between. The length of the CDR3 is 15 residues. Germline V CDR1 and CDR2: SQVTM, ANQGSEA. CDR3 loop: CSVEFRGVGGEKLFF. The CDR3 region has the DNA TGCAGCGTTGAATTTAGGGGGGTCGGGGGTGAAAAACTGTTTTTT.

This clonotype was observed a few times. The genes are TRBV20-1 and TRBJ2-2, with D hard to call. CDR1 and CDR2 (germline): DFQATT, SNEGSKA (reference sequence). The CDR3 runs 14 residues. Trimming took 3 bases from V and 3 from J, leaving 11 bases between them. CDR3 in DNA: TGCAGTGCTAGTCGTCTAGGGTACACCGGGGAGCTGTTTTTT. As protein: CSASRLGYTGELFF.

This clonotype was detected only a few times. The chain recombines TRBV4-2 with TRBJ1-4, with D perhaps TRBD1 (6 bases). The length of the CDR3 is 15 residues. V was cut by 5 bases and J by 4 bases, with 14 bases left in between. Germline CDR1 LGHNA, CDR2 YNFKEQ. CDR3 amino acids: CASSDRQVDNEKLFF. CDR3 in DNA: TGTGCCAGCAGCGATAGACAGGTGGATAATGAAAAACTGTTTTTT.

Only a few counts were recorded for this clonotype. The chain is built from TRBV11-2 and TRBJ1-3; D might be TRBD1 (5 bases). The germline V gene has CDR1 SGHAT and CDR2 FQNNGV. The CDR3 consists of 21 residues. V gave up 0 bases and J gave up 2 bases, with 26 bases separating them. The CDR3 region is CASSLDQVGDSGTIAGNTIYF. As DNA, the CDR3 is TGTGCCAGCAGCTTAGATCAGGTTGGGGACTCCGGGACGATAGCTGGAAACACCATATATTTT.

For this clonotype: Sequence at one end of the junction differs from germline and may be a read error. The CDR3, as DNA: TGTGCCACCGGCAGAGATCTTCTCGCTATAGGCTACACCTTC. The encoded protein is CATGRDLLAIGYTF. The chain joins TRBV15 to TRBJ1-2; D is unclear. Looked up from germline, CDR1 is LNHNV and CDR2 is YYDKDF (reference sequence). The CDR3 has 14 residues.

This clonotype has ten or more counts. The rearrangement uses TRBV18 and TRBJ2-3; TRBD1 might be the D (6 bases). The CDR3 sequence is 16 residues long. V gave up 5 bases and J gave up 0 bases, with 15 bases separating them. The V gene's germline CDR1 is KGHSH and CDR2 LQKENI. DNA of the CDR3: TGTGCCAGCTCATCCGCGGACAGCCCAAGCACAGATACGCAGTATTTT. It translates to CASSSADSPSTDTQYF. The whole variable domain, remainder taken from reference TRBV18 and TRBJ2-3, is NAGVMQNPRHLVRRRGQEARLRCSPMKGHSHVYWYRQLPEEGLKFMVYLQKENIIDESGMPKERFSAEFPKEGPSILRIQQVVRGDSAAYFCASSSADSPSTDTQYFGPGTRLTVL.

This clonotype was seen at least ten times. This sequence joins TRBV12-3 or TRBV12-4 and TRBJ2-2; 9 nucleotides line up with TRBD2. The CDR3 runs to 15 residues. V trimming: 6 bases; J trimming: 4 bases; junction bases outside the gene matches: 6. The CDR3 reads CASRSSGRPTGELFF. The CDR3 nucleotides read TGTGCCAGCAGAAGTAGCGGGAGACCCACCGGGGAGCTGTTTTTT.

About this clonotype: A read error is possible here, since a much larger clone lies one base away. The chain has TRBV30 and TRBJ1-4, with D perhaps TRBD1 (5 bases). Trimming left V 6 bases short and J 6 bases short, with 17 bases between. Germline CDR1 and CDR2: GTSNPN and SVGIG (reference sequence). This CDR3 is built from 14 residues. The CDR3: CACSGRRGYEKLFF. Here the CDR3 DNA reads TGTGCCTGTAGCGGGCGGCGGGGGTATGAAAAACTGTTTTTT.

In its sample, this clonotype was seen many times. The chain employs TRBV20-1 and TRBJ1-1; the D gene is possibly TRBD1 (6 bases). CDR3 size: 12 residues. Germline-derived CDR1 and CDR2 are DFQATT and SNEGSKA (reference sequence). V lost 5 bases and J 3 bases, leaving 10 bases between the germline ends. DNA for the CDR3: TGCAGTGCTGCCGCAGGGGACACTGAAGCTTTCTTT. It is translated as CSAAAGDTEAFF.

This clonotype was observed a few times. This may be a read error, as it is one base from a much larger clone. V usage is TRBV6-2 or TRBV6-3 and J usage is TRBJ2-1; 9 nucleotides line up with TRBD2. The germline CDR1 and CDR2 sequences are MNHEY and SVGEGT. This CDR3 comprises 14 residues. DNA for the CDR3: TGTGCCAGCAACTTAGCGGGAGATTGGAATGAGCAGCTCTTC. Protein: CASNLAGDWNEQLF.

The J gene is TRBJ1-1, the V gene TRBV19; unclear D gene. The CDR3 covers 14 residues. The germline V gene encodes CDR1 LNHDA and CDR2 SQIVND (reference sequence). V was pared by 7 bases and J by 3 bases, with 15 bases between. CDR3 in amino acids: CASNSRITYTEAFF. DNA for the CDR3: TGTGCCAGTAACTCCAGGATCACCTACACTGAAGCTTTCTTT.

This clonotype has just a few counts. The chain links TRBV5-1 to TRBJ1-1; a possible D gene is TRBD1 (5 bases). With 5 bases removed from V and 1 base from J, the gap between germline ends came to 12 bases. CDR3 length: 14 amino acids. Per the germline V gene, CDR1 is SGHRS and CDR2 is YFSETQ. The CDR3 region has the DNA TGCGCCAGCAGATCTGGGACGGGGAACACTGAAGCTTTCTTT. It is translated as CASRSGTGNTEAFF.

This clonotype was counted many times. The CDR3 protein is CASSLYPDSQETQYF. For the CDR3, the DNA is TGTGCCAGCAGCCTATACCCGGACAGCCAAGAGACCCAGTACTTC. The chain employs TRBV4-2 and TRBJ2-5; D may be TRBD1 (6 bases). The CDR3 sequence is 15 residues long. Germline V gene data show CDR1 as LGHNA and CDR2 as YNFKEQ. Deletions cut 4 bases from V and 1 base from J, with 13 bases between.

At least ten counts were recorded for this clonotype. The V and J genes are TRBV5-1 and TRBJ2-7; the D call may be TRBD1 or TRBD2 (5 bases each). Germline values: CDR1 SGHRS, CDR2 YFSETQ. V shed 0 bases and J shed 3 bases, with 13 bases lying between them. The CDR3 loop spans 15 amino acids. The DNA for the CDR3 is TGCGCCAGCAGCTTGGCCGACGGGACCATCTACGAGCAGTACTTC. As protein: CASSLADGTIYEQYF.

This clonotype has at least ten counts. The rearrangement uses TRBV24-1 and TRBJ2-5; tentative D call: TRBD2 (6 bases). Trimming cost V 10 bases and J 4 bases, with 21 bases left between them. CDR1 is KGHDR, CDR2 SFDVKD, per germline. This CDR3 comprises 15 residues. The CDR3 loop is CATAAGGDDGETQYF. CDR3 DNA sequence: TGTGCCACTGCGGCAGGAGGGGACGATGGAGAGACCCAGTACTTC.